This entry is about one T cell receptor (beta chain). No antigen is known for it. No per-base quality is available; no much larger clone lies one base away. The time point label corresponds to: progressive disease on ibrutinib. For TCR beta library preparation, 2 to 2.5 micrograms of genomic DNA were isolated from cryopreserved PBMCs. High-throughput TCR beta sequencing was performed on longitudinal blood samples from CLL patients receiving ibrutinib monotherapy. The patients were enrolled in a single-center, open-label phase 2 trial of ibrutinib monotherapy. On a MiSeq, deep resolution sequencing aimed for a depth between 1 in 1 million and 1 in 200,000 T cells, with each clonotype covered approximately 9.2x on average. TCR beta libraries were generated with the immunoSEQ hsTCRB Kit. In the original analysis: ImmunoSEQ Data Assistant and ImmunoSEQ Analyzer were used for data analysis, and V, D and J genes were assigned according to IMGT definitions. Clonality, which ranges from 0 to 1, was calculated as one minus the normalized Shannon entropy of productive rearrangement frequencies. Only overrepresented clonotypes making up at least 0.05% of the repertoire of each patient were included in the public clonotype analysis. Approximately 13 age-matched healthy donor repertoires from immuneACCESS served as clonality controls. The immuneACCESS repertoire file appears here via TCRdb, limited to in-frame rearrangements. These files lack a portion of the clones; in checked studies, under half of the deficit traces to unresolved V genes, and the cause of the others is not known. V and J calls plus clone size are reproduced from that table; the DNA served to infer D and trimming. The sample profile shows around 40,000 clones; roughly two thirds of them were found once. The top ten clonotypes cover over 15% of the sample.

The sample originates from a study of cytotoxic CD8 clonotypes in ibrutinib-treated CLL (dated by TCRdb to the early 2020s). Looking at the study overall: The cohort included some 14 treatment-naive and under 13 relapsed/refractory patients; 17 to 18 were IGHV unmutated. Partial responses were observed in around 25 patients and complete responses in 2; after a median follow-up of 68 months, remission was maintained in around 14 patients and progression was observed in approximately twelve. Cryopreserved peripheral blood mononuclear cells were collected before treatment, at response, and at either disease progression or sustained remission. On average, each sample yielded 250,000 to 300,000 productive templates and tens of thousands of productive rearrangements. Patients were still on ibrutinib when every remission and progressive disease sample was collected. Samples at response were collected after a median of about 11 months of treatment, with a range of about 6 to 40 months. Longitudinal samples were available for about 30% of the roughly 90 trial participants.

Here is what the overall study found, with its caveats: Sampling times were not matched between sustained-remission and progressing patients, and lymph node repertoires were not studied. Public clonotypes were found to be uncommon and were observed to contract or remain stable during treatment; the increase in clonality was shown to reflect expansion of private clonotypes at ibrutinib response. Clonality rose at ibrutinib response, remained stable during sustained remission, and dropped back toward baseline at progression. At baseline, clonality was higher than in age-matched healthy donors and showed a strong correlation with circulating CD8+ T-cell counts.

The germline V gene specifies SGHRS as CDR1 and YFSETQ as CDR2. Trimming takes 4 bases off V and 3 bases off J; junction bases not matched to a gene: 7. The CDR3 runs 16 residues from the cysteine to the phenylalanine. Just CDR3 DNA is preserved here, 48 bases in frame from base 1. The rearranged segments are TRBV5-1 and TRBJ2-2, and 9 bases in between align with TRBD1. This TCR was recovered from a human donor with chronic lymphocytic leukemia. Here the sequenced sample was PBMCs, taken at disease progression, from a patient treated with ibrutinib. CDR3 loop: CASSLQTGGYTGELFF. The nucleotide sequence is TGCGCCAGCAGCCTTCAGACAGGGGGTTACACCGGGGAGCTGTTTTTT.